The following is a TCR beta chain sequence with its context. Different DNA sequences within this sample yield the same CDR3. Treatment: 15 to 20 received Ad26.COV2.S at low or high dose, single or two shots; roughly five received placebo; per-sample allocation not given. At day 63 after the first vaccine or placebo injection, samples were drawn. The data originate from a study of Ad26.COV2.S vaccination and SARS-CoV-2 variants. The method was immunoSEQ multiplex PCR; TCRdb's version includes in-frame clones alone and lacks a portion of them. The top ten clones hold roughly 3.5% of a sample with roughly 270,000 clones, around 87% of them seen once. This specimen consisted of peripheral blood, obtained in a trial of Ad26.COV2.S vaccine versus placebo. The sequence derives from a person between 18 and 59 years old who received the Ad26.COV2.S COVID-19 vaccine or a placebo.

In nucleotides, the CDR3 is TGTGCCAGTAGTATCTCGGGACCTTACAATGAGCAGTTCTTC. Its protein is CASSISGPYNEQFF. The chain couples TRBV19 to TRBJ2-1; either TRBD1 or TRBD2 may fit D (5 bases each). Germline V lookup: CDR1 LNHDA, CDR2 SQIVND (reference sequence). This CDR3 has 14 residues. V was trimmed by 3 bases and J by 4 bases, leaving 10 bases between them. Full variable domain (missing parts from reference TRBV19 and TRBJ2-1): DGGITQSPKYLFRKEGQNVTLSCEQNLNHDAMYWYRQDPGQGLRLIYYSQIVNDFQKGDIAEGYSVSREKKESFPLTVTSAQKNPTAFYLCASSISGPYNEQFFGPGTRLTVL.